These 3 T cell receptor beta chains were all obtained from the same sample, sequenced in a study of blood T cell repertoires in COVID-19. Repertoires were generated with immunoSEQ multiplex PCR, while TCRdb's copy carries only in-frame clones and drops some. The data contain over 90,000 clones, approximately 82% of them singletons. Sequencing input: peripheral blood. The receptors stem from a man in his fifties or sixties with active or convalescent COVID-19.

The gene calls are TRBV6-2 or TRBV6-3 and TRBJ2-3, with 8 bases fitting TRBD1. The V gene's germline CDR1 is MNHEY and CDR2 SVGEGT. The CDR3 is 14 residues long. Trimming at V came to 4 bases and at J to 3 bases, leaving 3 bases not matched to a gene. The CDR3, as DNA: TGTGCCAGCAGTTCGACAGGGGTAACAGATACGCAGTATTTT. Protein sequence: CASSSTGVTDTQYF.

This clone came up a few times. CDR3 in DNA: TGTGCCAGCAGTCCCGGGGAGCAGTACGTC. The encoded protein is CASSPGEQYV. The chain joins TRBV2 to TRBJ2-7, with D unresolved. From germline, CDR1 is SNHLY and CDR2 FYNNEI. The CDR3 sequence is 10 residues long. The V and J ends lost 5 bases and 7 bases respectively, with 6 bases between them.

The V gene is TRBV10-2, the J gene TRBJ2-7; the D gene is possibly TRBD1 (5 bases). The CDR3 spans 14 residues. Germline-derived CDR1 and CDR2 are WSHSY and SAAADI. Trimming cost V 3 bases and J 3 bases, with 12 bases left between them. The CDR3 here is CASSEPGNIYEQYV. The CDR3, as DNA: TGCGCCAGCAGTGAACCAGGGAATATCTACGAGCAGTACGTC.